The clone carrying this T cell receptor (beta chain) was counted only a few times. The CDR3 totals 12 residues. V lost 3 bases to trimming and J lost 5 bases; unmatched junction nucleotides: 1. Looked up from germline, CDR1 is SNHLY and CDR2 is FYNNEI. These data come from a study of T cells in Graves' hyperthyroidism and ophthalmopathy. Criteria for exclusion of patients were uncontrolled infection, other autoimmune disease, pregnancy or lactation. RNA transcripts yielded amplified TCR beta CDR3 regions. When the TCR CDR3 underwent first-round RT-PCR, the HTBI primer set was used. Each CDR3 protein is one row after TCRdb ran MiXCR on the multiplex PCR reads. Of hundreds of thousands of distinct CDR3 sequences listed, roughly 13% were seen once; the top ten hold roughly 9.2%.

This clonotype originated in a woman between 18 and 29 years old with Graves' hyperthyroidism. The genes are TRBV2 and TRBJ2-7; TRBD1 matches 7 bases. What was sequenced was blood. As DNA, the CDR3 is TGTGCCAGCAGTGACCAGGGGGACGAGCAGTACTTC. Translating gives CASSDQGDEQYF.